The TCR beta chain under discussion was sequenced for a study of a mutant IDH1 vaccine in newly diagnosed glioma. Study summary: Radiotherapy, temozolomide, or both had been given previously, and both were given to most. At week 35 came visit V12, and visit V13 followed at week 47.

Described time point: week 35, safety follow-up. Alongside topical imiquimod, each dose of vaccine comprised 300 ug of mutant IDH1 20-mer peptide. Measured with immunoSEQ multiplex PCR; TCRdb has only the in-frame clones, and not every one. The sample holds roughly 54,000 clones; around 84% are singletons and the top ten take over 4%. The germline CDR1 and CDR2 sequences are SGDLS and YYNGEE. The CDR3 covers 15 residues. V was pared by 4 bases and J by 0 bases, with 5 bases of the junction left unmatched. A note on this clone: Its antigen is unidentified.

This chain links TRBV9 with TRBJ2-3; TRBD1 agrees at 7 bases. The receptor comes from a woman younger than 35 with glioma. Sequencing was performed on PBMCs, taken from a glioma patient whose treatment included an IDH1 peptide vaccine. In nucleotides, the CDR3 is TGTGCCAGCAGCAGACAGGGTACTAGCACAGATACGCAGTATTTT. Translation: CASSRQGTSTDTQYF.